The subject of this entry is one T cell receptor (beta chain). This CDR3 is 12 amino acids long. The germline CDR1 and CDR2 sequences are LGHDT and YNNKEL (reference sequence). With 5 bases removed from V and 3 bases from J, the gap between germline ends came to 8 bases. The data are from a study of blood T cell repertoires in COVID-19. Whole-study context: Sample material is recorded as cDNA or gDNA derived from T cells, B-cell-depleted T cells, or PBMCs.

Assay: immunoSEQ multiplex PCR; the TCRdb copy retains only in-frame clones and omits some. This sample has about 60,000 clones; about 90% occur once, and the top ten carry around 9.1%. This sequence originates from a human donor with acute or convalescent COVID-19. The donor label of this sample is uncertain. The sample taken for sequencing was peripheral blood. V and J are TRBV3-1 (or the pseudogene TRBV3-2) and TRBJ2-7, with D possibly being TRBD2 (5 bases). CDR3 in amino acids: CASSFRDYEQYF. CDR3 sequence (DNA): TGTGCCAGCAGCTTTCGGGACTACGAGCAGTACTTC.